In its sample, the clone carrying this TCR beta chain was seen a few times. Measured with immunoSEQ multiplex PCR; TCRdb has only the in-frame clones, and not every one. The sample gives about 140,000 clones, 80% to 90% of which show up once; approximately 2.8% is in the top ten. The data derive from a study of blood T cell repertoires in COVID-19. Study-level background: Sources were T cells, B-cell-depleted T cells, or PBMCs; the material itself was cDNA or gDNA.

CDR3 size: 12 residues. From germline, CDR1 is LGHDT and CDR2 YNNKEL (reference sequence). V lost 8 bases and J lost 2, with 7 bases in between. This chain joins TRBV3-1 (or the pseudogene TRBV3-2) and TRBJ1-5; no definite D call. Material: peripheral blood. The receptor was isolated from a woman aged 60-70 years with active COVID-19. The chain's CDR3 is CASGEGNQPQHF. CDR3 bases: TGTGCCAGCGGGGAGGGCAATCAGCCCCAGCATTTT.